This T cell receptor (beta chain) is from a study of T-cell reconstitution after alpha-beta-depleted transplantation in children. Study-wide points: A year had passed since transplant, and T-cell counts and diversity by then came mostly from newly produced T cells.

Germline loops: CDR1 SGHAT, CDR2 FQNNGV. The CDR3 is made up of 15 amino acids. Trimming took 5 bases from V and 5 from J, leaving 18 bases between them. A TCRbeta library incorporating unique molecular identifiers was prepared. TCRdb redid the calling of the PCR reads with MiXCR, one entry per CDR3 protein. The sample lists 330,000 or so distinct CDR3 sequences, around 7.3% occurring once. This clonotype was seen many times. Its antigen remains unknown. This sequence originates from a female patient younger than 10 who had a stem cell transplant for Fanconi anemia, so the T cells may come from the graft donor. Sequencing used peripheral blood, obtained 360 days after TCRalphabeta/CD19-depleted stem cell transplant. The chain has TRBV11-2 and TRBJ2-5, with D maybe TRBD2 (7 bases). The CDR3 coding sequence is TGTGCCAGCAGCGCTGAATACAGGGAGGGGGAGACCCAGTACTTC. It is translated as CASSAEYREGETQYF.